Included here is one T cell receptor beta chain sequence, with context. Its antigen remains unidentified. Within the sample, other DNA sequences also encode this same CDR3. The data belong to a study of cytomegalovirus exposure and HLA in healthy donors. Findings of the study overall: Links to common viral pathogens appeared, in a later analysis, for several of the most significant clusters. Of the V segments, some could not be distinguished, including TRBV6-2 and TRBV6-3, and were excluded. The Asian-associated ancestry cluster reportedly had fewer N-insertions than the 666-donor mean in a later analysis.

The V end lost 2 bases, the J end lost 0 bases, and 8 bases lay between the germline ends. CDR1 and CDR2 from the germline V gene are MNHEY and SMNVEV (reference sequence). This CDR3 spans 14 amino acids. Healthy bone marrow donors made up the cohort. The PCR ran on 60 Vbeta and 13 Jbeta primers. The repertoire was sequenced with immunoSEQ multiplex PCR; TCRdb's copy has only in-frame clones and lacks some. The sample consists of tens of thousands of clones, 70% to 80% of them appearing once. This receptor was identified in a woman in her 30s in good health and CMV-seropositive. The genes are TRBV27 and TRBJ2-7, with no clear D. The sequenced sample was PBMCs. CDR3 nucleotides: TGTGCCAGCAGTTTACAGGCCCTCTCCTACGAGCAGTACTTC. This gives the protein CASSLQALSYEQYF.